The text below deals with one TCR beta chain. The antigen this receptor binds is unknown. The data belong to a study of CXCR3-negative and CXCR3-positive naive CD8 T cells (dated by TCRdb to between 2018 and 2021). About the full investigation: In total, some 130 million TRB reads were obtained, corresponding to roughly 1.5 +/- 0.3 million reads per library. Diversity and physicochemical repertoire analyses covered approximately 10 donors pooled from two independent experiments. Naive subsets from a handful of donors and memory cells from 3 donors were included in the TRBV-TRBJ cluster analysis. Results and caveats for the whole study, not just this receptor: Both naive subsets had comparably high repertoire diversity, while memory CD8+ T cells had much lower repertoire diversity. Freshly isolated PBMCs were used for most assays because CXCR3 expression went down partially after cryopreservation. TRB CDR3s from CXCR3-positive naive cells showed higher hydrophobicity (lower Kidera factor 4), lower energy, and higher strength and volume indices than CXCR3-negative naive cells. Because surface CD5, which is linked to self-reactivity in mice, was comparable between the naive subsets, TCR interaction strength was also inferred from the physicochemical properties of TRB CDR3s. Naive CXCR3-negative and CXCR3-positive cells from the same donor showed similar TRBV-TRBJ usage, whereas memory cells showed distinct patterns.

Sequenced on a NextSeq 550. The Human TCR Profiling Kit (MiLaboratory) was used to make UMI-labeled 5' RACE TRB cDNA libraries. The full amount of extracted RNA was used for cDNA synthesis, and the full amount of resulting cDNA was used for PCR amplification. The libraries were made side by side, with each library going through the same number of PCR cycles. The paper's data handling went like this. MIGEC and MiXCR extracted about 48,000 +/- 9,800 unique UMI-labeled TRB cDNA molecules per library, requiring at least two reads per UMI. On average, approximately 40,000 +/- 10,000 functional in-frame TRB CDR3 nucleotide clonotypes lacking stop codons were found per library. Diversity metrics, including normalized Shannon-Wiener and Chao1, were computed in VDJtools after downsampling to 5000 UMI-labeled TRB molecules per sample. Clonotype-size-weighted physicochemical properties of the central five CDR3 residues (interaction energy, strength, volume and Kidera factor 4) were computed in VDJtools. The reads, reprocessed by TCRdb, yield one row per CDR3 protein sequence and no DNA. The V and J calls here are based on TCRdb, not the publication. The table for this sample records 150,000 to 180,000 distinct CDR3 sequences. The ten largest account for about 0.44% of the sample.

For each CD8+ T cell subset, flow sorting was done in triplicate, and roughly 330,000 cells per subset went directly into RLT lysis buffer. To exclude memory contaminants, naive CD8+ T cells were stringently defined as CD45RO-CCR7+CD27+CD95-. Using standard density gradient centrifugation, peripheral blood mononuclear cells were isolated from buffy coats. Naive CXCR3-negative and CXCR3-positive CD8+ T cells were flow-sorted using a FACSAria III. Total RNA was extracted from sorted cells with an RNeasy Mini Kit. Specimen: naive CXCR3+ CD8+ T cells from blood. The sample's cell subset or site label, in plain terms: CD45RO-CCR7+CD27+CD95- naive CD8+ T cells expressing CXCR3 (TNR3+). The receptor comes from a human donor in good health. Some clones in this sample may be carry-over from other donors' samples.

This receptor carries the CDR3 CASSLRLTGDYNEQFF. Here the chain combines TRBV11-1 and TRBJ2-1; TCRdb selects TRBD2, and the lack of DNA leaves this call unchecked. Its CDR3 holds 16 amino acids, cysteine through phenylalanine. Only the protein sequence is given. The germline V gene encodes CDR1 SGHAT and CDR2 FQDESV (reference sequence).